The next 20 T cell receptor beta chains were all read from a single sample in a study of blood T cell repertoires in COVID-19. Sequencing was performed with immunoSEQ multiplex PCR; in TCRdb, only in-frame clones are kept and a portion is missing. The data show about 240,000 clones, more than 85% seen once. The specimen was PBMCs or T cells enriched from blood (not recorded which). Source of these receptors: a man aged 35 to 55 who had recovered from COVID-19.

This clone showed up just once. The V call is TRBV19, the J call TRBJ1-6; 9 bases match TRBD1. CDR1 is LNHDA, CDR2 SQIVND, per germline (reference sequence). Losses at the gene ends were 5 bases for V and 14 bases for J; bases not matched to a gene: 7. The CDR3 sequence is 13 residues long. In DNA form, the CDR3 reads TGTGCCAGTAGTGCCGGGACAGGGTTCACCCTCCACTTT. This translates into CASSAGTGFTLHF.

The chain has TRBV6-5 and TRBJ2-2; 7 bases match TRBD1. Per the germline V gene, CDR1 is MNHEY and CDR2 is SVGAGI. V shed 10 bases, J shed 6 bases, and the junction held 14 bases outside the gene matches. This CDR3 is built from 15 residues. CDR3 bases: TGTGCCACCGATCCGACAGGGATCGACGCCGGGGAGCTGTTTTTT. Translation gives CATDPTGIDAGELFF.

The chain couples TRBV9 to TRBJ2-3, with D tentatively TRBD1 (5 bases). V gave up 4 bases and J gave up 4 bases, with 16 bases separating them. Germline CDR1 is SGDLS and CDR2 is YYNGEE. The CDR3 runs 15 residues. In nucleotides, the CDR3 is TGTGCCAGCAGCAAACACCAGGGTTCCCCAGATACGCAGTATTTT. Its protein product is CASSKHQGSPDTQYF.

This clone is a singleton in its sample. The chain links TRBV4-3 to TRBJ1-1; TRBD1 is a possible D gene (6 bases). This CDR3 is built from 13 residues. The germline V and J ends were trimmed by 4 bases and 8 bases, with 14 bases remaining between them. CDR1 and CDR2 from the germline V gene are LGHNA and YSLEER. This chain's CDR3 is CASSLYTGNEAFF. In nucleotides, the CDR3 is TGCGCCAGCAGCCTTTACACAGGGAACGAAGCTTTCTTT.

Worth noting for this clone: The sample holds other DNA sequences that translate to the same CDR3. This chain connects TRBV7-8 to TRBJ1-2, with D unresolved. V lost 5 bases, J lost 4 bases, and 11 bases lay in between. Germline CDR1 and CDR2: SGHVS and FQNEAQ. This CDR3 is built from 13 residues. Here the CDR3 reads CASSRLSGYGYTF. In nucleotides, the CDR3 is TGTGCCAGCAGCCGTCTCTCGGGCTATGGCTACACCTTC.

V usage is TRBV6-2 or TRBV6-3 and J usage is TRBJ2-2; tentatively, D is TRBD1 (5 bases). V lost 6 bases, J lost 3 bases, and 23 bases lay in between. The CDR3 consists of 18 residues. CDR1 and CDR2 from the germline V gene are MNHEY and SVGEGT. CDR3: CASSQTDKTGVDTGELFF. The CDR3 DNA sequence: TGTGCCAGCAGCCAAACGGACAAAACGGGTGTCGACACCGGGGAGCTGTTTTTT.

The CDR3 loop is CASSLRGGLGIQYF. In DNA form, the CDR3 reads TGTGCCAGCAGTTTGAGGGGGGGCCTCGGCATTCAGTACTTC. This rearrangement joins TRBV28 to TRBJ2-4; D perhaps matches TRBD2 (7 bases). V was pared by 3 bases and J by 9 bases, with 15 bases between. The germline V gene has CDR1 MDHEN and CDR2 SYDVKM. This CDR3 is 14 amino acids long.

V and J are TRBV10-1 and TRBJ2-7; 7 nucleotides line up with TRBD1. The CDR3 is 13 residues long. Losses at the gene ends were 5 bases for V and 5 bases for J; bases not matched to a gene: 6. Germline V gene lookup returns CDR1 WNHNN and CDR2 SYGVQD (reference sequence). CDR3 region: CASSPDRAHEQYF. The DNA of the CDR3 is TGCGCCAGCAGTCCCGACAGGGCCCACGAGCAGTACTTC.

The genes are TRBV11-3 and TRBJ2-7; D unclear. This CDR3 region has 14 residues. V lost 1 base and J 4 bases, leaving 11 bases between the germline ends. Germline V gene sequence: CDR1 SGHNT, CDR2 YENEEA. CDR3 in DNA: TGTGCCAGCAGCTTAGCTAGTGGATCTTACGAGCAGTACTTC. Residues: CASSLASGSYEQYF.

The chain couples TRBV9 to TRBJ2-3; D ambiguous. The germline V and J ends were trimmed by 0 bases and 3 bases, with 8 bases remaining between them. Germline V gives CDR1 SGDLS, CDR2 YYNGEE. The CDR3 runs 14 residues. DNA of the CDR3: TGTGCCAGCAGCGTAGGTCCCCTTACAGATACGCAGTATTTT. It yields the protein CASSVGPLTDTQYF.

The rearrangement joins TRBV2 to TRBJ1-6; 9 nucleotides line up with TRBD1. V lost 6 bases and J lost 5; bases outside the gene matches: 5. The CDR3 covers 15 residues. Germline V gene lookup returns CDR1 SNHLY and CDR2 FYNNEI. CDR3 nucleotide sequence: TGTGCCAGCAGACCCGGGACAGGGAATAATTCACCCCTCCACTTT. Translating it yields CASRPGTGNNSPLHF.

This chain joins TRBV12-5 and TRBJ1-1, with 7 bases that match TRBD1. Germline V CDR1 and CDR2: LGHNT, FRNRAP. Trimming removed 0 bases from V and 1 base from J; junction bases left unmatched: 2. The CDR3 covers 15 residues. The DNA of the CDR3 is TGTGCTAGTGGTTTGGTACAGGGGAGGAACACTGAAGCTTTCTTT. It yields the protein CASGLVQGRNTEAFF.

The chain's CDR3 is CASSDALAGEVEQYF. CDR3 sequence (DNA): TGTGCCAGCAGTGACGCACTAGCGGGAGAGGTCGAGCAGTACTTC. The chain recombines TRBV6-6 with TRBJ2-7; the match to TRBD2 covers 11 bases. Germline V gene data show CDR1 as MNHNY and CDR2 as SVGAGI (reference sequence). Germline trimming cut 5 bases from V and 6 bases from J; bases unmatched to any gene: 9. The length of the CDR3 is 15 residues.

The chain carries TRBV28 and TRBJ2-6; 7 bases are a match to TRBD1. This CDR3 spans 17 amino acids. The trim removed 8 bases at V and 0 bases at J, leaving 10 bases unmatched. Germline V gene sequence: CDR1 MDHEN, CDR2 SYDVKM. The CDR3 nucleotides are TGTGCCAGCGGCCGGGACAGATTTTCCTCTGGGGCCAACGTCCTGACTTTC. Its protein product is CASGRDRFSSGANVLTF.

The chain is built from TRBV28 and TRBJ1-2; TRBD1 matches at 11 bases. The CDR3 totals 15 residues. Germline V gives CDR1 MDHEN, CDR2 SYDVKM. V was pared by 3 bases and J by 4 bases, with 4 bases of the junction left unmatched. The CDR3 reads CASSLAGTGGYGYTF. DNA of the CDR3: TGTGCCAGCAGTTTGGCCGGGACAGGGGGCTATGGCTACACCTTC.

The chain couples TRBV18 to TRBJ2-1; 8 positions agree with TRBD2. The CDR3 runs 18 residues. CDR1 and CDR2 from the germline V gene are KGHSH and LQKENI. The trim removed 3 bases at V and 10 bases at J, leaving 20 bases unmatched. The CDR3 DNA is TGTGCCAGCTCACCGGGAGGGAGTAGCGGGGTTCCTCGGAGAGAGCAGTTCTTC. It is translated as CASSPGGSSGVPRREQFF.

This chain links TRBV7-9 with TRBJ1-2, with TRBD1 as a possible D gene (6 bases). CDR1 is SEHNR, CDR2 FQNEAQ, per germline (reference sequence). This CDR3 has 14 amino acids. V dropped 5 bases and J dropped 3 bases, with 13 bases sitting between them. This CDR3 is CASSKTGQDYGYTF. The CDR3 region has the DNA TGTGCCAGCAGCAAGACGGGACAAGACTATGGCTACACCTTC.

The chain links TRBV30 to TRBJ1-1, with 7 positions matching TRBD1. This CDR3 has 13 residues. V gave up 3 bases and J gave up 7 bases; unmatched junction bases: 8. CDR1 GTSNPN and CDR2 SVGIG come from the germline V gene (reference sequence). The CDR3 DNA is TGTGCCTGGAGGACAGGGACCCGATTTGAAGCTTTCTTT. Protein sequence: CAWRTGTRFEAFF.

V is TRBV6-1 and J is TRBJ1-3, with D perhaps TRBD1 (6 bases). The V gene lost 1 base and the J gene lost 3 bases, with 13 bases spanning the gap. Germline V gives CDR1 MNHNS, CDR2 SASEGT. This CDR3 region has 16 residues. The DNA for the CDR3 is TGTGCCAGCAGTGAAGAAAGGACAGCGATTGGAAACACCATATATTTT. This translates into CASSEERTAIGNTIYF.

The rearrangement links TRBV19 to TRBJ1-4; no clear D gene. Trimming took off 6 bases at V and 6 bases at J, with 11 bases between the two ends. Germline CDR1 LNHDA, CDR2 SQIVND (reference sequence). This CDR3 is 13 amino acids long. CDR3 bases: TGTGCCAGTAGAGACACGGTGGATGAAAAACTGTTTTTT. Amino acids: CASRDTVDEKLFF.